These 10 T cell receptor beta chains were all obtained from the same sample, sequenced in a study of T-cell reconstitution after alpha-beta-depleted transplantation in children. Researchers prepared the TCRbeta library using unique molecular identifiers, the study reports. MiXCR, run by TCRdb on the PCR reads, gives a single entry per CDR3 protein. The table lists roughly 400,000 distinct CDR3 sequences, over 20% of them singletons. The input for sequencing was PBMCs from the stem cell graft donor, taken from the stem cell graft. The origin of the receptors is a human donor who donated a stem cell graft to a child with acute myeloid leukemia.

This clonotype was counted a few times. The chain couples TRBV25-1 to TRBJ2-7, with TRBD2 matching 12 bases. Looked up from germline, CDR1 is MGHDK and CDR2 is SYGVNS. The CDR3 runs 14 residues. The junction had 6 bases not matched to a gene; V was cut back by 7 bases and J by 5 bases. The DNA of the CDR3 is TGTGCCAGCACCCCTAGCGGGAGGGCCCACGAGCAGTACTTC. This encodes CASTPSGRAHEQYF.

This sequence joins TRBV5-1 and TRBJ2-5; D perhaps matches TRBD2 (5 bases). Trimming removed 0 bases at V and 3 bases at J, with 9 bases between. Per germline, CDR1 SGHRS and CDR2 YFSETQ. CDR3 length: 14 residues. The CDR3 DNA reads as TGCGCCAGCAGCTTGGGTAGCGCGAAAGAGACCCAGTACTTC. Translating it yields CASSLGSAKETQYF.

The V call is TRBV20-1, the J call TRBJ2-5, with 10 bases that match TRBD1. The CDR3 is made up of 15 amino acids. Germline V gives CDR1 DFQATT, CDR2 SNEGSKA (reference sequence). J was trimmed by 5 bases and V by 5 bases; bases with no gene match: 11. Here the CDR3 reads CSARGDRGARETQYF. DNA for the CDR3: TGCAGTGCTCGAGGGGACAGGGGAGCTAGGGAGACCCAGTACTTC.

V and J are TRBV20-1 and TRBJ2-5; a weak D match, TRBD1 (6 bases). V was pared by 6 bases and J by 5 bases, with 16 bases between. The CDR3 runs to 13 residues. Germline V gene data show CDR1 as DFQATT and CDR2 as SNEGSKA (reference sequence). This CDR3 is CSASTGWGETQYF. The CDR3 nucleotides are TGCAGTGCATCAACAGGGTGGGGGGAGACCCAGTACTTC.

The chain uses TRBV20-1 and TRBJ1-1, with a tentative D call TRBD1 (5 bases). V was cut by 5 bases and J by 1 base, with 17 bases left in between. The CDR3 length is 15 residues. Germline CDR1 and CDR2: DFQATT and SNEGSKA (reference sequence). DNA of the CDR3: TGCAGTGCTCAAGGGACGGGATCGCGGAACACTGAAGCTTTCTTT. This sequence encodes CSAQGTGSRNTEAFF.

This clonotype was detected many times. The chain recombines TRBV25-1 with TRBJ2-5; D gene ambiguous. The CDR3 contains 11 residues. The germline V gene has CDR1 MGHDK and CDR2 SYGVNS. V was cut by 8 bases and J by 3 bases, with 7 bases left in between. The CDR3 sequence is CASGGEETQYF. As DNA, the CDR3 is TGTGCCAGCGGTGGGGAAGAGACCCAGTACTTC.

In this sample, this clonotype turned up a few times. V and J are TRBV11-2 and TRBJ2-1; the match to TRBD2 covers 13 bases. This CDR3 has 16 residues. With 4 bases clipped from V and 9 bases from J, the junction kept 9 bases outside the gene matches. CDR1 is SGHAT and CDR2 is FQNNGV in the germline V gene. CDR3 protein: CASSSRTSGRRGEQFF. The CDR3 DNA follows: TGTGCCAGCAGCTCCCGGACTAGCGGGAGAAGGGGTGAGCAGTTCTTC.

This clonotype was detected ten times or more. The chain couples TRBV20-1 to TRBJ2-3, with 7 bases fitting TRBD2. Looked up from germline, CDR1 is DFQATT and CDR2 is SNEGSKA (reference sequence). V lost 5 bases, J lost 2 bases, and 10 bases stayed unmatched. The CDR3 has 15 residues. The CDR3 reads CSASGGSIFTDTQYF. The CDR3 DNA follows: TGCAGTGCTTCCGGGGGGAGCATCTTCACAGATACGCAGTATTTT.

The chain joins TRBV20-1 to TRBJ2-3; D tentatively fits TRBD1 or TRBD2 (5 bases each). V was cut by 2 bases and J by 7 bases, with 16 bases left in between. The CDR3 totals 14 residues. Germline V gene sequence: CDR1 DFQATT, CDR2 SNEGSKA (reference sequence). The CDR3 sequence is CSARRDALTNTQYF. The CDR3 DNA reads TGCAGTGCTAGACGGGACGCCCTAACAAATACGCAGTATTTT.

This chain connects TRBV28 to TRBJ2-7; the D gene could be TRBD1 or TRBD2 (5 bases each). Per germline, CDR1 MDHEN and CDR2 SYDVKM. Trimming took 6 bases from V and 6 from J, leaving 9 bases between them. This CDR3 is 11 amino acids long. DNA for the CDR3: TGTGCCAGCAGAGAGGGGCGCGAGCAGTACTTC. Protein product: CASREGREQYF.